A single sample is the source of the 18 T cell receptor beta chains below, sequenced in a study of shared clonotypes between healthy human individuals. Clones were read by immunoSEQ multiplex PCR, and TCRdb kept only the in-frame ones, dropping some. The sample carries over a million clones, approximately 98.5% recorded once. The sequenced sample was naive CD4+ T cells sorted from blood. Subset denoted: CD45RA+ positively selected. These receptors were taken from a man aged 25-40 years in good health.

The gene calls are TRBV9 and TRBJ1-1; no firm D call. There are 14 residues in the CDR3. In germline, CDR1 is SGDLS, CDR2 YYNGEE. V lost 3 bases and J 5 bases, leaving 14 bases between the germline ends. The DNA of the CDR3 is TGTGCCAGCAGCGCCAATCCGGCAAAGACTGAAGCTTTCTTT. It is translated as CASSANPAKTEAFF.

The chain couples TRBV5-1 to TRBJ2-5; the match to TRBD2 covers 7 bases. Germline loops: CDR1 SGHRS, CDR2 YFSETQ. The CDR3 is 16 residues long. Losses at the gene ends were 1 base for V and 2 bases for J; bases not matched to a gene: 8. CDR3 bases: TGCGCCAGCAGCTTGATGGGCGGGAGAGGTCAAGAGACCCAGTACTTC. Protein: CASSLMGGRGQETQYF.

This clone is a singleton in its sample. V gene TRBV18 combines with J gene TRBJ2-1; 7 positions agree with TRBD2. Germline values: CDR1 KGHSH, CDR2 LQKENI. This CDR3 is 15 amino acids long. The trim removed 4 bases at V and 7 bases at J, leaving 10 bases unmatched. CDR3 loop: CASSRGGSTLNEQFF. CDR3 nucleotide sequence: TGTGCCAGCTCACGGGGCGGGAGCACTCTAAATGAGCAGTTCTTC.

The chain employs TRBV19 and TRBJ2-2; 9 bases match TRBD2. Unmatched junction bases numbered 2, after V lost 0 bases and J lost 6 bases. The germline CDR1 and CDR2 sequences are LNHDA and SQIVND (reference sequence). This CDR3 has 15 residues. The CDR3 bases are TGTGCCAGTAGTATAGATGCTAGCGGGGCCGGGGAGCTGTTTTTT. Translated: CASSIDASGAGELFF. Drawing the rest from reference TRBV19 and TRBJ2-2, the complete variable domain is DGGITQSPKYLFRKEGQNVTLSCEQNLNHDAMYWYRQDPGQGLRLIYYSQIVNDFQKGDIAEGYSVSREKKESFPLTVTSAQKNPTAFYLCASSIDASGAGELFFGEGSRLTVL.

The chain links TRBV2 to TRBJ2-7; D may match TRBD1 or TRBD2 (5 bases each). Looked up from germline, CDR1 is SNHLY and CDR2 is FYNNEI. The germline V and J ends were trimmed by 7 bases and 6 bases, with 13 bases remaining between them. This CDR3 comprises 12 residues. This CDR3 is CASTRSGGEQYF. DNA for the CDR3: TGTGCCAGCACCCGGTCTGGGGGCGAGCAGTACTTC.

The V and J genes are TRBV29-1 and TRBJ2-1; D remains ambiguous. The CDR3 loop spans 16 amino acids. Germline V gene data show CDR1 as SQVTM and CDR2 as ANQGSEA. The germline V and J ends were trimmed by 6 bases and 2 bases, with 20 bases remaining between them. CDR3 DNA: TGCAGCGTCCATGAGCGCCTGAGAGAGACCTACAATGAGCAGTTCTTC. Translating it yields CSVHERLRETYNEQFF.

V gene TRBV5-1 combines with J gene TRBJ2-7; TRBD1 or TRBD2 may be the D gene (5 bases each). Germline values: CDR1 SGHRS, CDR2 YFSETQ. The V gene lost 4 bases and the J gene lost 4 bases, with 18 bases spanning the gap. The CDR3 is 15 amino acids. The CDR3: CASSKDGTEFYEQYF. CDR3 DNA: TGCGCCAGCAGCAAGGACGGGACGGAATTTTACGAGCAGTACTTC.

The rearrangement links TRBV6-5 to TRBJ2-1; 9 bases fit TRBD1. Looked up from germline, CDR1 is MNHEY and CDR2 is SVGAGI. After removal of 7 bases from V and 4 bases from J, the junction contained 8 bases not matched to a gene. CDR3 length equals 15 residues. The CDR3 DNA reads TGTGCCAGCAACACCCGGGGACAGGGATACAATGAGCAGTTCTTC. It yields the protein CASNTRGQGYNEQFF.

The chain couples TRBV5-1 to TRBJ1-4; D not resolved. Trimming cost V 0 bases and J 0 bases, with 9 bases left between them. The CDR3 contains 16 residues. Germline CDR1 is SGHRS and CDR2 is YFSETQ. CDR3 coding DNA: TGCGCCAGCAGCTTGGCCCCAGCCGCAACTAATGAAAAACTGTTTTTT. Residues: CASSLAPAATNEKLFF.

Here the CDR3 DNA reads TGTGCCAGCAGGTCGGAGTTAGCGGGCCTCGGGGAGCTGTTTTTT. Encoded protein: CASRSELAGLGELFF. V is TRBV6-5 and J is TRBJ2-2; TRBD2 aligns across 7 bases. This CDR3 is 15 amino acids long. Unmatched junction bases numbered 11, after V lost 6 bases and J lost 7 bases. Per the germline V gene, CDR1 is MNHEY and CDR2 is SVGAGI.

The count of this clone is one. The rearrangement joins TRBV15 to TRBJ2-3; 10 bases are a match to TRBD1. The CDR3 is 16 residues long. Germline V gene data show CDR1 as LNHNV and CDR2 as YYDKDF (reference sequence). After removal of 7 bases from V and 3 bases from J, the junction contained 10 bases not matched to a gene. The CDR3 DNA reads as TGTGCCACCACCGGACGACAGGGGGCTTTGACAGATACGCAGTATTTT. This encodes CATTGRQGALTDTQYF. Complete variable domain (other parts from reference TRBV15 and TRBJ2-3): DAMVIQNPRYQVTQFGKPVTLSCSQTLNHNVMYWYQQKSSQAPKLLFHYYDKDFNNEADTPDNFQSRRPNTSFCFLDIRSPGLGDTAMYLCATTGRQGALTDTQYFGPGTRLTVL.

This sequence joins TRBV18 and TRBJ2-3, with 9 bases matching TRBD1. The germline V gene encodes CDR1 KGHSH and CDR2 LQKENI. The V gene end was trimmed by 2 bases and the J gene end by 7 bases; junction bases not matched to a gene: 4. There are 14 residues in the CDR3. The CDR3 DNA reads TGTGCCAGCTCACCAGGGGGACAGGGAAATACGCAGTATTTT. This codes for CASSPGGQGNTQYF. Complete variable domain (other parts from reference TRBV18 and TRBJ2-3): NAGVMQNPRHLVRRRGQEARLRCSPMKGHSHVYWYRQLPEEGLKFMVYLQKENIIDESGMPKERFSAEFPKEGPSILRIQQVVRGDSAAYFCASSPGGQGNTQYFGPGTRLTVL.

The J gene is TRBJ2-1, the V gene TRBV5-4; D is ambiguous. V was shortened by 0 bases and J by 0 bases, with 7 bases between the two germline ends. Germline V CDR1 and CDR2: SGHNT, YYREEE (reference sequence). The CDR3 is 15 residues long. The CDR3 here is CASSLAASSYNEQFF. The CDR3 DNA follows: TGTGCCAGCAGCTTGGCTGCTAGCTCCTACAATGAGCAGTTCTTC.

The rearrangement joins TRBV18 to TRBJ2-3; TRBD1 might be the D (5 bases). Trimming took off 3 bases at V and 0 bases at J, with 10 bases between the two ends. The length of the CDR3 is 15 residues. Germline CDR1 reads KGHSH; CDR2 reads LQKENI. The CDR3 DNA reads as TGTGCCAGCTCACCGGACATCACTAGCACAGATACGCAGTATTTT. It translates to CASSPDITSTDTQYF.

On this clone itself: Other DNA sequences within the sample encode an identical CDR3. The chain combines TRBV28 with TRBJ2-7, with D unclear. Germline loops: CDR1 MDHEN, CDR2 SYDVKM. The CDR3 contains 12 residues. The V and J ends lost 2 bases and 3 bases respectively, with 5 bases between them. CDR3 protein: CASSLLNYEQYF. The CDR3 DNA reads TGTGCCAGCAGTTTACTCAACTACGAGCAGTACTTC. The full variable domain, in which reference TRBV28 and TRBJ2-7 provide the parts outside the CDR3, is DVKVTQSSRYLVKRTGEKVFLECVQDMDHENMFWYRQDPGLGLRLIYFSYDVKMKEKGDIPEGYSVSREKKERFSLILESASTNQTSMYLCASSLLNYEQYFGPGTRLTVT.

J is TRBJ2-3 and V is TRBV9, with 8 nucleotides matching TRBD1. The germline CDR1 and CDR2 sequences are SGDLS and YYNGEE. The V segment lost 4 bases and the J segment 4 bases; nucleotides outside the gene matches: 8. This CDR3 region has 15 residues. The CDR3 region is CASSYGQGGPDTQYF. CDR3 DNA sequence: TGTGCCAGCAGCTACGGACAGGGAGGCCCAGATACGCAGTATTTT. The full variable domain, with the rest looked up from reference TRBV9 and TRBJ2-3, is DSGVTQTPKHLITATGQRVTLRCSPRSGDLSVYWYQQSLDQGLQFLIQYYNGEERAKGNILERFSAQQFPDLHSELNLSSLELGDSALYFCASSYGQGGPDTQYFGPGTRLTVL.

The rearrangement links TRBV5-1 to TRBJ1-2, with D perhaps matching TRBD1 (5 bases). Trimming removed 2 bases from V and 0 bases from J, with 23 bases in between. The CDR3 runs to 19 residues. Germline V gene sequence: CDR1 SGHRS, CDR2 YFSETQ. The CDR3 region is CASSFSLSSGSVTNYGYTF. The CDR3 bases are TGCGCCAGCAGCTTCAGTTTGTCATCAGGGAGTGTGACTAACTATGGCTACACCTTC.

The chain is built from TRBV5-1 and TRBJ1-3; D possibly corresponds to TRBD1 (5 bases). Germline V gene data show CDR1 as SGHRS and CDR2 as YFSETQ. Trimming removed 5 bases at V and 4 bases at J, with 16 bases between. CDR3 size: 15 residues. Written as DNA, the CDR3 is TGCGCCAGCAGGTGGACGGGACCCGCCGGAAACACCATATATTTT. This encodes CASRWTGPAGNTIYF.